The T cell receptor beta chain described here comes from a study of shared clonotypes between healthy human individuals. Assay: immunoSEQ multiplex PCR; the TCRdb copy retains only in-frame clones and omits some. This sample has some 1,100,000 clones, with 75% to 80% found just once. General observations from the study: Naive subsets typically showed greater estimated richness than memory subsets. Several donors held approximately 5% of naive CD4 clonotypes in common.

Trimming shortened V by 2 bases and J by 2 bases, and 7 bases separated the two germline ends. CDR1 and CDR2 from the germline V gene are SGHRS and YFSETQ. The CDR3 runs to 13 residues. There are many counts of this clone. Its antigen is not known. The sequence came from a man between 18 and 35 years old in good health. Some clones in this sample may be carry-over from other donors' samples. The rearrangement joins TRBV5-1 to TRBJ2-5; no clear D. Specimen: memory CD4+ T cells from PBMCs. Stated subset: CD45RA-negative fraction. CDR3 coding DNA: TGCGCCAGCAGCTTAGAAGTTCAAGAGACCCAGTACTTC. It specifies CASSLEVQETQYF.